Shown below are 19 T cell receptor beta chains from a single sample sequenced in a study of shared clonotypes between healthy human individuals. Using immunoSEQ multiplex PCR, the repertoire was profiled, and TCRdb retains in-frame clones only, with some absent. The sample includes approximately 1.4 million clones, 95% to 99% of them seen just once. The sequenced sample consisted of naive CD4+ T cells sorted from blood. Subset noted: CD45RA+ positively selected. These receptor sequences come from a man aged 25-45 years in good health.

The chain uses TRBV18 and TRBJ2-3, with D possibly being TRBD1 (6 bases). V lost 3 bases and J 0 bases, leaving 19 bases between the germline ends. This CDR3 comprises 18 residues. Germline V gene lookup returns CDR1 KGHSH and CDR2 LQKENI. In DNA form, the CDR3 reads TGTGCCAGCTCACCTATGCAGATCCAAGGGGGAAGCACAGATACGCAGTATTTT. Its translation: CASSPMQIQGGSTDTQYF.

V is TRBV18 and J is TRBJ2-6, with 8 nucleotides matching TRBD1. There are 18 residues in the CDR3. Germline V gene sequence: CDR1 KGHSH, CDR2 LQKENI. The V gene end was trimmed by 3 bases and the J gene end by 1 base; junction bases not matched to a gene: 8. The DNA of the CDR3 is TGTGCCAGCTCACCTTTGACAGGGGCCATTTCTGGGGCCAACGTCCTGACTTTC. Its translation is CASSPLTGAISGANVLTF. The whole variable domain, filled in from reference TRBV18 and TRBJ2-6, reads NAGVMQNPRHLVRRRGQEARLRCSPMKGHSHVYWYRQLPEEGLKFMVYLQKENIIDESGMPKERFSAEFPKEGPSILRIQQVVRGDSAAYFCASSPLTGAISGANVLTFGAGSRLTVL.

V and J are TRBV5-5 and TRBJ2-7; D is unresolved. The CDR3 has 12 amino acids. V dropped 1 base and J dropped 3 bases, with 5 bases sitting between them. The germline V gene has CDR1 SGHKS and CDR2 YYEKEE (reference sequence). The CDR3 protein is CASSLTHYEQYF. CDR3 DNA: TGTGCCAGCAGCTTGACCCACTACGAGCAGTACTTC.

This clone has only one observation. CDR3 in DNA: TGTGCCAGCAGCACTAGGGGCACCGGGGAGCTGTTTTTT. This gives the protein CASSTRGTGELFF. The rearrangement links TRBV13 to TRBJ2-2, with D possibly called TRBD1 or TRBD2 (5 bases each). The CDR3 consists of 13 residues. Germline V gives CDR1 PRHDT, CDR2 FYEKMQ (reference sequence). V lost 5 bases to trimming and J lost 4 bases, with 8 bases between them.

The rearrangement links TRBV10-3 to TRBJ1-1; no reliable D call. Germline V gene lookup returns CDR1 ENHRY and CDR2 SYGVKD. Trimming removed 3 bases at V and 1 base at J, with 12 bases between. The CDR3 is 15 residues long. The CDR3 DNA reads TGTGCCATCAGTGATGACGTAAAGTGGAACACTGAAGCTTTCTTT. Its translation: CAISDDVKWNTEAFF.

V gene TRBV7-8 combines with J gene TRBJ1-1; no clear D. Germline V lookup: CDR1 SGHVS, CDR2 FQNEAQ. This CDR3 has 13 residues. V gave up 5 bases and J gave up 10 bases, with 17 bases separating them. CDR3 bases: TGTGCCAGCAGCCTGTTAAGCGGGAGAGCAGCTTTCTTT. This translates into CASSLLSGRAAFF.

The chain combines TRBV29-1 with TRBJ2-3; TRBD1 might be the D (6 bases). The V gene lost 4 bases and the J gene lost 1 base, with 12 bases spanning the gap. Germline values: CDR1 SQVTM, CDR2 ANQGSEA. This CDR3 is 14 amino acids long. The CDR3 loop is CSVATAGGTDTQYF. CDR3 DNA: TGCAGCGTTGCGACCGCAGGGGGCACAGATACGCAGTATTTT.

The chain has TRBV27 and TRBJ1-1, with D possibly being TRBD1 (5 bases). CDR1 is MNHEY, CDR2 SMNVEV, per germline (reference sequence). The CDR3 loop spans 13 amino acids. Trimming stripped 3 bases from V and 5 bases from J, with 10 bases between. In nucleotides, the CDR3 is TGTGCCAGCAGTTTGCGGCAGGGAACTGAAGCTTTCTTT. It specifies CASSLRQGTEAFF.

The chain carries TRBV21-1 and TRBJ2-3; TRBD1, the D gene given by the table, was not confirmed from the DNA. TRBV21-1 is termed a pseudogene. The CDR3 consists of 17 residues. The chain's CDR3 is CASSKFQRPVAGNTQYF. For the CDR3, the DNA is TGTGCCAGCAGCAAATTCCAACGACCGGTGGCAGGCAATACGCAGTATTTT.

Of note for this clone: Different DNA sequences within this sample yield the same CDR3. The chain combines TRBV28 with TRBJ2-7; no clear D. The CDR3 consists of 13 residues. Germline V lookup: CDR1 MDHEN, CDR2 SYDVKM. Trimming shortened V by 5 bases and J by 4 bases, and 12 bases separated the two germline ends. The CDR3 DNA reads TGTGCCAGCAGTCCCATCCTCCCGTACGAGCAGTACTTC. As protein: CASSPILPYEQYF.

The genes are TRBV15 and TRBJ2-7; D is possibly TRBD1 (6 bases). Trimming removed 1 base at V and 4 bases at J, with 17 bases between. The CDR3 is made up of 16 amino acids. The germline V gene encodes CDR1 LNHNV and CDR2 YYDKDF (reference sequence). The CDR3 DNA is TGTGCCACCAGCAGAGTCACAGGGTCAGCAGAGTACGAGCAGTACTTC. Encoded protein: CATSRVTGSAEYEQYF.

The chain recombines TRBV10-3 with TRBJ2-2, with a weak D call TRBD2 (6 bases). Trimming shortened V by 6 bases and J by 7 bases, and 9 bases separated the two germline ends. The CDR3 is made up of 12 amino acids. Germline CDR1 and CDR2: ENHRY and SYGVKD. The CDR3 bases are TGTGCCATCAGCCCGCGGGACGGGGAGCTGTTTTTT. Its translation: CAISPRDGELFF.

This chain joins TRBV6-6 and TRBJ2-3, with 8 bases that match TRBD1. Trimming cost V 5 bases and J 2 bases; bases outside gene matches: 9. The CDR3 contains 16 residues. Germline V gene data show CDR1 as MNHNY and CDR2 as SVGAGI (reference sequence). The DNA for the CDR3 is TGTGCCAGCAGTCCATCAGGGGGCTCTTACACAGATACGCAGTATTTT. This gives the protein CASSPSGGSYTDTQYF.

This chain links TRBV18 with TRBJ1-1; 7 nucleotides line up with TRBD1. Germline V lookup: CDR1 KGHSH, CDR2 LQKENI. There are 18 residues in the CDR3. V lost 4 bases, J lost 6 bases, and 20 bases stayed unmatched. CDR3 protein: CASSQRGQGRGTMAEAFF. CDR3 DNA: TGTGCCAGCTCACAACGAGGCCAAGGCAGGGGGACGATGGCTGAAGCTTTCTTT.

The V gene is TRBV15, the J gene TRBJ2-2; D is undetermined. Trimming stripped 3 bases from V and 6 bases from J, with 8 bases between. Germline CDR1 reads LNHNV; CDR2 reads YYDKDF (reference sequence). The CDR3 has 13 residues. CDR3 sequence (DNA): TGTGCCACCAGCAGCTTTCAAGCCGGGGAGCTGTTTTTT. This codes for CATSSFQAGELFF.

The rearrangement uses TRBV2 and TRBJ1-3; D may be TRBD1 (6 bases). The CDR3 is made up of 16 amino acids. Germline-derived CDR1 and CDR2 are SNHLY and FYNNEI. Trimming stripped 7 bases from V and 0 bases from J, with 16 bases between. CDR3 coding DNA: TGTGCCAGCACACTTGACAGGTCTTACTCTGGAAACACCATATATTTT. It specifies CASTLDRSYSGNTIYF.

V is TRBV4-3 and J is TRBJ2-7; 12 bases fit TRBD1. There are 15 residues in the CDR3. The J segment lost 3 bases and the V segment lost 4 bases, leaving 4 bases of the junction unmatched. CDR1 is LGHNA and CDR2 is YSLEER in the germline V gene. The CDR3: CASSRDRGQYYEQYF. The DNA for the CDR3 is TGCGCCAGCAGCCGGGACAGGGGGCAGTACTACGAGCAGTACTTC.

This sequence joins TRBV5-1 and TRBJ2-7, with a possible D match to TRBD2 (7 bases). The CDR3 is made up of 14 amino acids. Germline V gives CDR1 SGHRS, CDR2 YFSETQ. V was shortened by 4 bases and J by 5 bases, with 16 bases between the two germline ends. CDR3 amino acids: CASSPGGGLDEQYF. The CDR3 region has the DNA TGCGCCAGCAGCCCTGGGGGGGGGCTCGACGAGCAGTACTTC.

The chain joins TRBV30 to TRBJ1-5, with a tentative D call TRBD1 (6 bases). Germline values: CDR1 GTSNPN, CDR2 SVGIG (reference sequence). The V end lost 2 bases, the J end lost 0 bases, and 11 bases lay between the germline ends. This CDR3 comprises 15 residues. CDR3 in amino acids: CAWSRGEHSNQPQHF. CDR3 DNA: TGTGCCTGGAGTAGGGGGGAACATAGCAATCAGCCCCAGCATTTT.